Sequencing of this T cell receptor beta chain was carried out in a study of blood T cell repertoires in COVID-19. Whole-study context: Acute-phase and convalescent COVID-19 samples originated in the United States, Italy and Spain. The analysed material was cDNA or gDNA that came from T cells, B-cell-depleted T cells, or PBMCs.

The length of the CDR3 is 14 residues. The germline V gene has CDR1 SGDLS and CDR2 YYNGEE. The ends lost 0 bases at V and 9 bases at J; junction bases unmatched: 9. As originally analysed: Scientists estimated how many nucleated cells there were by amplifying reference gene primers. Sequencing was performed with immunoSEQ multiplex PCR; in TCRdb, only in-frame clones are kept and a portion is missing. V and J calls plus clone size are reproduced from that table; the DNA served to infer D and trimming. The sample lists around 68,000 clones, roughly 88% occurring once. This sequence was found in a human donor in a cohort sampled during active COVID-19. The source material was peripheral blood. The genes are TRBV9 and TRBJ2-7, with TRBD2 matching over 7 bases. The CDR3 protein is CASSVGLAGSGQYF. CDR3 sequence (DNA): TGTGCCAGCAGCGTAGGACTAGCCGGGAGCGGGCAGTACTTC.